The clone carrying this TCR beta chain was observed a handful of times. TCRdb called the PCR reads again in MiXCR, with one record for every CDR3 protein. The sample includes under 3,500 distinct CDR3 sequences, about 25% of them seen just once. The sample belongs to a study of immune characterization of retroperitoneal liposarcoma. Germline V gives CDR1 MDHEN, CDR2 SYDVKM. The length of the CDR3 is 15 residues. V shed 4 bases and J 4 bases; nucleotides not matched to a gene: 5. Sequencing used tumor tissue. The chain joins TRBV28 to TRBJ1-2; 11 bases agree with TRBD1. The clonotype was recovered from a female donor with retroperitoneal liposarcoma. This CDR3 reads CASSSTGTGGYGYTF. CDR3 nucleotides: TGTGCCAGCAGTTCTACCGGGACAGGGGGCTATGGCTACACCTTC.